The rows below give T cell receptor beta chains drawn from one sample of a study of identical twins. TCRdb re-called the 5' RACE reads through MiXCR, storing one row per CDR3 protein. The table records a few hundred thousand distinct CDR3 sequences, 9.5% of them present only once. This sample also appeared in a second study, on yellow fever vaccine responses in identical twins.

Sequenced: CD8+ T cells sorted from blood. These receptors originate from a woman aged 18-35 years in good health. The CDR3 runs from the conserved cysteine through the conserved F or W. The D gene is left open where the match is weak. The listing skips clone size in some rows; elsewhere it reads once, few, many or a size class.

v_call	cdr3_length	d_call	clone_size	j_call	cdr3_aa	cdr3_nt
TRBV5-5	14	.	many	TRBJ1-6	CASSLGADNSPLHF	TGTGCCAGCAGCTTGGGAGCAGATAATTCACCCCTCCACTTT
TRBV7-9	15	TRBD1	few	TRBJ2-7	CASSRGTGLSYEQYF	TGTGCCAGCAGCCGAGGGACAGGGCTCTCCTACGAGCAGTACTTC
TRBV7-9	11	.	few	TRBJ2-2	CASFSAGELFF	TGTGCCAGCTTCTCGGCCGGGGAGCTGTTTTTT
TRBV15	15	.	many	TRBJ2-3	CATSSKGDPTDTQYF	TGTGCCACCAGCAGTAAGGGGGACCCGACAGATACGCAGTATTTT
TRBV5-1	15	.	few	TRBJ2-3	CASARDGPNTDTQYF	TGCGCCAGCGCCCGCGACGGGCCAAACACAGATACGCAGTATTTT
TRBV6-5	15	TRBD2	.	TRBJ2-7	CASSYYSGLAAEQYF	TGTGCCAGCAGTTACTACTCGGGACTAGCAGCCGAGCAGTACTTC
TRBV2	14	.	many	TRBJ2-3	CASSDSLLEDTQYF	TGTGCCAGCAGTGACAGTCTGTTGGAAGATACGCAGTATTTT
TRBV6-2/TRBV6-3	14	.	many	TRBJ2-7	CASSYSYLVYEQYF	TGTGCCAGCAGTTACTCCTACCTGGTCTACGAGCAGTACTTC
TRBV6-5	15	.	many	TRBJ1-1	CASSYSGPGLREAFF	TGTGCCAGCAGTTACTCCGGCCCGGGACTGCGTGAAGCTTTCTTT
TRBV29-1	14	.	.	TRBJ2-7	CSVEERDSGIEQYF	TGCAGCGTTGAAGAACGGGACAGCGGGATCGAGCAGTACTTC
TRBV12-3/TRBV12-4	15	.	.	TRBJ2-1	CASSRPGVDYNEQFF	TGTGCCAGCAGCCGACCGGGGGTAGACTACAATGAGCAGTTCTTC
TRBV10-3	13	TRBD2	many	TRBJ2-1	CASGLEPYNEQFF	TGTGCCAGTGGACTAGAGCCTTACAATGAGCAGTTCTTC
TRBV20-1	17	.	.	TRBJ2-6	CSARGRTESSGANVLTF	TGCAGTGCTAGAGGGAGGACAGAAAGCTCTGGGGCCAACGTCCTGACTTTC
TRBV12-3/TRBV12-4	14	.	many	TRBJ2-7	CASSPLGGLNEQYF	TGTGCCAGCAGTCCTCTAGGGGGGCTCAACGAGCAGTACTTC